This T cell receptor beta chain was observed in a study of T cells in localized non-small cell lung cancer. Study findings and constraints: Across samples, adjacent lung featured a median roughly 60 of the top 100 tumor clones.

Germline assignment: CDR1 SGHRS and CDR2 YFSETQ. The CDR3 loop spans 17 amino acids. The ends lost 4 bases at V and 3 bases at J; junction bases unmatched: 7. With respect to this clone: The antigen remains unidentified.

The data were produced by immunoSEQ multiplex PCR, yet TCRdb's version contains in-frame clones alone and is incomplete. Found here are more than 20,000 clones, around nine tenths of them singletons; the top ten hold over 20%. V is TRBV5-1 and J is TRBJ2-3; 14 bases fit TRBD2. The sequence derives from a man aged 35-75 years with stage II squamous cell lung carcinoma. Here the sequenced sample was PBMCs, taken before any cancer treatment. CDR3 coding DNA: TGCGCCAGCAGCGCTCGACTAGCGGGGGGGCCAACAGATACGCAGTATTTT. The encoded protein is CASSARLAGGPTDTQYF.